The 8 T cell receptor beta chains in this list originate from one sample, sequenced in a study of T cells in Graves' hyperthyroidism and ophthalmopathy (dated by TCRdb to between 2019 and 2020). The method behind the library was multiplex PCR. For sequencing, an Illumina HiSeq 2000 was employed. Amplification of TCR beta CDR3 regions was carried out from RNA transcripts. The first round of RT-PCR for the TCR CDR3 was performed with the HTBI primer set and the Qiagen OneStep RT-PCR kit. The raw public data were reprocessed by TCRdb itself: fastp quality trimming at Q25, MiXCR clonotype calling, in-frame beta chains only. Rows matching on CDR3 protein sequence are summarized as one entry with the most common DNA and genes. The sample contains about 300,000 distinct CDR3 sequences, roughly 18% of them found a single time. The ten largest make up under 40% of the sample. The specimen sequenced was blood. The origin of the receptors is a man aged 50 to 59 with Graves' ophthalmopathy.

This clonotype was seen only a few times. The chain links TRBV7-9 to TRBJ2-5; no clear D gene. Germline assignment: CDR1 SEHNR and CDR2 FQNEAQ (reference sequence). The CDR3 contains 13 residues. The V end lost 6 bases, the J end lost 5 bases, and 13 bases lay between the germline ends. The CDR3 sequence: CASSAGGVETQYF. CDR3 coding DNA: TGTGCCAGCAGTGCCGGTGGGGTCGAGACCCAGTACTTC.

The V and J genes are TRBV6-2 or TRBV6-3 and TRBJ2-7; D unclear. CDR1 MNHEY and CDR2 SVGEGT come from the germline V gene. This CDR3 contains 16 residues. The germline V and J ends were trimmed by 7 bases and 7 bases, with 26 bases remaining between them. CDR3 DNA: TGTGCCAGCACCCGCCGGGCGAGGTCGATGCTCTCGGAGCAGTACTTC. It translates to CASTRRARSMLSEQYF.

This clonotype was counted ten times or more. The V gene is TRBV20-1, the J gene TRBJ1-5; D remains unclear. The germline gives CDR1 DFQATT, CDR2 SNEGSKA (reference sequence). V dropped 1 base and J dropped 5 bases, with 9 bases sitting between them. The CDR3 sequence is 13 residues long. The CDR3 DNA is TGCAGTGCTAGAGGCCAGGACCATCAGCCCCAGCATTTT. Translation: CSARGQDHQPQHF.

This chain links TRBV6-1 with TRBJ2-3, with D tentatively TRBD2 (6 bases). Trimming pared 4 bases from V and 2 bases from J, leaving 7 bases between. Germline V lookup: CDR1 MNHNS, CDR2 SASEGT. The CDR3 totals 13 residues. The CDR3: CASSAGDTDTQYF. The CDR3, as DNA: TGTGCCAGCAGTGCGGGAGACACAGATACGCAGTATTTT.

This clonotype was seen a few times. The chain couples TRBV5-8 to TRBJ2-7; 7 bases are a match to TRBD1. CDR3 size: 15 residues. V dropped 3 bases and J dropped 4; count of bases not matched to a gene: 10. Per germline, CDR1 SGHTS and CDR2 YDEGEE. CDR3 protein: CASSSDREAVYEQYF. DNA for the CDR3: TGTGCCAGCAGCTCTGACAGGGAAGCGGTTTACGAGCAGTACTTC.

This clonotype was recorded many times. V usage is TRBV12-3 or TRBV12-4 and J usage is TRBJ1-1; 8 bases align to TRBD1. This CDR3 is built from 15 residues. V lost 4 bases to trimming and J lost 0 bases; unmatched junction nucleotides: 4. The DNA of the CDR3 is TGTGCCAGCAGTTGGCGGACAGGGATGAACACTGAAGCTTTCTTT. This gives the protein CASSWRTGMNTEAFF.

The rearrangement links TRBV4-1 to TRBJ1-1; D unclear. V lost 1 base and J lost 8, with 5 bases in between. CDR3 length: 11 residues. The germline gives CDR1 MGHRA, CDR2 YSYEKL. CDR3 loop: CASSQAEEAFF. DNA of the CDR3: TGCGCCAGCAGCCAAGCCGAAGAAGCTTTCTTT.

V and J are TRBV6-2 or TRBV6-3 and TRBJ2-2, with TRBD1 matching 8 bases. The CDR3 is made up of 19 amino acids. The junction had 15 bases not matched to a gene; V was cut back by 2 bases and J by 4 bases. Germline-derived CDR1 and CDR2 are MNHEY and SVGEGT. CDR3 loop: CASSYNSAGGVGPTGELFF. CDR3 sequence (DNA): TGTGCCAGCAGTTACAATTCTGCAGGGGGCGTTGGACCCACCGGGGAGCTGTTTTTT.